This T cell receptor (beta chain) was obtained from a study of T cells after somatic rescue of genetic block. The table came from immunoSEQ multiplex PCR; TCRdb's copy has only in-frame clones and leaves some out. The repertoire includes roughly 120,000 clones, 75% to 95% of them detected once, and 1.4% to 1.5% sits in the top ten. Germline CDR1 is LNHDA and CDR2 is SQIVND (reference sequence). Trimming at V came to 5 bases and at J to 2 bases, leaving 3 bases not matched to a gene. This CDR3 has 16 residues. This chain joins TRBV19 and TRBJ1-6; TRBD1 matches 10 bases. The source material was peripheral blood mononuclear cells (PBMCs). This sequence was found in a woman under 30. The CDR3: CASSSGTGAYNSPLHF. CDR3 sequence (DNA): TGTGCCAGTAGTTCGGGGACAGGGGCCTATAATTCACCCCTCCACTTT.